A selection of T cell receptor beta chains follows, all from one sample in a study of T-cell reconstitution after alpha-beta-depleted transplantation in children. TCRdb analysed the PCR reads with MiXCR anew, one entry per CDR3 protein. The data hold about 200,000 distinct CDR3 sequences, with about 7% observed a single time. Source: PBMCs, taken before TCRalphabeta/CD19-depleted stem cell transplant. These receptors were taken from a boy aged 2-9 years with acute lymphoblastic leukemia, due to receive a stem cell transplant. CDR3s include the opening cysteine and the closing phenylalanine or tryptophan. D genes are given only for firm matches. Rows may omit the clone size; those that give it use once, few, many or a size class.

CDR3 length	V gene	D gene	clone size	J gene	CDR3 protein	CDR3 DNA
18	TRBV5-1	.	many	TRBJ2-1	CASSPKLSPGARVDEQFF	TGCGCCAGCAGCCCCAAACTTTCCCCAGGGGCGAGGGTAGATGAGCAGTTCTTC
14	TRBV27	.	.	TRBJ1-2	CASSLGTAVEGYTF	TGTGCCAGCAGTTTAGGGACGGCAGTAGAAGGCTACACCTTC
14	TRBV5-6	TRBD1	few	TRBJ2-7	CASSPRGLLREQYF	TGTGCCAGCAGCCCCAGGGGGCTTCTCCGCGAGCAGTACTTC
13	TRBV20-1	TRBD1	many	TRBJ2-7	CSVLGQDAYEQYF	TGCAGTGTTCTTGGACAGGATGCCTACGAGCAGTACTTC
14	TRBV4-2	.	many	TRBJ2-7	CASSPRGISYEQYF	TGTGCCAGCAGCCCGCGCGGGATCTCCTACGAGCAGTACTTC
13	TRBV29-1	TRBD1	.	TRBJ1-1	CSAEGQGNTEAFF	TGCAGCGCCGAGGGACAGGGGAACACTGAAGCTTTCTTT
16	TRBV7-2	TRBD2	.	TRBJ2-1	CASSLELAGGRTEQFF	TGTGCCAGCAGCTTAGAGTTAGCGGGGGGGCGCACTGAGCAGTTCTTC
13	TRBV3-1	.	many	TRBJ1-1	CASSTEEARGAFF	TGTGCCAGCAGCACAGAGGAGGCCAGGGGAGCTTTCTTT
13	TRBV6-1	.	few	TRBJ1-5	CASRPWPGQPQHF	TGTGCCAGCAGACCTTGGCCGGGTCAGCCCCAGCATTTT
15	TRBV7-2	TRBD2	.	TRBJ2-3	CASSPSGRARDTQYF	TGTGCCAGCAGCCCAAGCGGGAGGGCCAGAGATACGCAGTATTTT
15	TRBV6-2/TRBV6-3	.	many	TRBJ1-1	CASSDTGQQNTEAFF	TGTGCCAGCAGCGACACCGGACAGCAGAACACTGAAGCTTTCTTT
15	TRBV7-2	.	many	TRBJ2-7	CASSSGDATSYEQYF	TGTGCCAGCAGCTCTGGCGACGCTACATCCTACGAGCAGTACTTC
15	TRBV20-1	.	few	TRBJ1-1	CSAPTLLQGPALAFF	TGCAGTGCTCCGACGCTATTACAGGGTCCGGCTTTGGCTTTCTTT
13	TRBV5-1	.	many	TRBJ2-7	CASSLDPRDNQYF	TGCGCCAGCAGCTTGGATCCACGGGACAACCAGTACTTC
15	TRBV5-1	.	many	TRBJ2-1	CASSLGGGAINEQFF	TGCGCCAGCAGCTTAGGAGGGGGGGCCATCAATGAGCAGTTCTTC
12	TRBV20-1	.	many	TRBJ1-1	CSARPGNTEAFF	TGCAGTGCTAGACCAGGGAACACTGAAGCTTTCTTT
16	TRBV29-1	TRBD2	many	TRBJ2-4	CSARPGGGQHKNIQYF	TGCAGCGCCCGTCCCGGGGGGGGGCAACACAAAAACATTCAGTACTTC
14	TRBV18	.	many	TRBJ2-7	CASSPRTAPYEQYF	TGTGCCAGCTCACCCAGGACAGCTCCCTACGAGCAGTACTTC